This TCR beta chain was profiled in a study of technical replicates of blood from several donors. Method: immunoSEQ multiplex PCR; TCRdb's copy keeps in-frame clones and lacks some. The sample carries 72,000 or so clones, around 95% recorded once. CDR3 length equals 13 residues. V was clipped by 8 bases and J by 13 bases; unmatched bases: 13. CDR1 and CDR2 (germline): LNHDA, SQIVND (reference sequence). This sequence joins TRBV19 and TRBJ1-2; TRBD1 matches 10 bases. The clonotype comes from a human donor in good health. Sequenced: T cells isolated from PBMCs. The CDR3 DNA reads as TGTGCCAGTCGATCCATCGAGGACAGGGGGTTCACCTTC. It is translated as CASRSIEDRGFTF. The full variable domain, in which reference TRBV19 and TRBJ1-2 provide the parts outside the CDR3, is DGGITQSPKYLFRKEGQNVTLSCEQNLNHDAMYWYRQDPGQGLRLIYYSQIVNDFQKGDIAEGYSVSREKKESFPLTVTSAQKNPTAFYLCASRSIEDRGFTFGSGTRLTVV.